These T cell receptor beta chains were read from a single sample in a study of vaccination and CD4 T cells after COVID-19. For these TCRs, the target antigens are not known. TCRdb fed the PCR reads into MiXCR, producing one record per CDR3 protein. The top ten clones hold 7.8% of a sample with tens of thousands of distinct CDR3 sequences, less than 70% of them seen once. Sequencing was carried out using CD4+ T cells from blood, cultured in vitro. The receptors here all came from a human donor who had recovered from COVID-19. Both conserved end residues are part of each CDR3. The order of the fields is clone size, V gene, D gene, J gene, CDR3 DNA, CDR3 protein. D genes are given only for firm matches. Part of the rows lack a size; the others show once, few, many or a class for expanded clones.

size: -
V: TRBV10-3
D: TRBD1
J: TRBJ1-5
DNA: TGTGCCATCAGTGAGTCATGGGACAGGGGGCTGCAGCCCCAGCATTTT
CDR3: CAISESWDRGLQPQHF

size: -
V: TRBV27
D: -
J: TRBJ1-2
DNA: TGTGCCAGCAGCCCCGGGGCAGCTAACTATGGCTACACCTTC
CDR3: CASSPGAANYGYTF

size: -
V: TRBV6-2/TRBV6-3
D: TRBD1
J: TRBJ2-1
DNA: TGTGCCAGCAGTCATGGACAGGGGGCGCGGAATGAGCAGTTCTTC
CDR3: CASSHGQGARNEQFF

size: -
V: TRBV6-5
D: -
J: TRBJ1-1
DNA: TGTGCCAGCAGTTATGCGTCTCTGGGGACTGAAGCTTTCTTT
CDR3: CASSYASLGTEAFF

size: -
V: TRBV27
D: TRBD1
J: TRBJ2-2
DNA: TGTGCCAGCAGGAAACCTATACCCCGGGACAGGGGCACCGGGGAGCTGTTTTTT
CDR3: CASRKPIPRDRGTGELFF

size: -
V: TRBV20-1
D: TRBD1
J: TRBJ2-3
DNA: TGCAGTGCTGAACTACCACCGGGACAGGGATTCGGATCGGATACGCAGTATTTT
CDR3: CSAELPPGQGFGSDTQYF

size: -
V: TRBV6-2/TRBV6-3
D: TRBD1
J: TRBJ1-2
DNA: TGTGCCAGCAGTAAAGGGGACAGGGGAGGCGGCTACACCTTC
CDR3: CASSKGDRGGGYTF

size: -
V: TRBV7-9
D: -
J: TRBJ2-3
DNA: TGTGCCAGCAGCTTAGCCGGAACAAACAGCACAGATACGCAGTATTTT
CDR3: CASSLAGTNSTDTQYF

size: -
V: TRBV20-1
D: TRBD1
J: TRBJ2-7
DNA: TGCAGTGCGACGGGACAGGCCAACGAGCAGTACTTC
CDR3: CSATGQANEQYF

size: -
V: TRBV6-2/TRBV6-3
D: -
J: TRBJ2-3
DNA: TGTGCCAGCAGTTACTACGGGACCTCCTATGTGTCAGATACGCAGTATTTT
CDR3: CASSYYGTSYVSDTQYF

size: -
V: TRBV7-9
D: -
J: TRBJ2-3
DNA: TGTGCCAGCAGCTTACAGTCAGGGTTAGATACGCAGTATTTT
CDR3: CASSLQSGLDTQYF

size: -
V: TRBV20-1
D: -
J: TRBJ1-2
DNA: TGCAGTGCTCGCAGGGTTGAAGGCTACACCTTC
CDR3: CSARRVEGYTF

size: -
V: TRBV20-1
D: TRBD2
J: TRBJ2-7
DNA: TGCAGTGCTACTACTAGCGGGACTAAGTTCGAGCAGTACTTC
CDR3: CSATTSGTKFEQYF

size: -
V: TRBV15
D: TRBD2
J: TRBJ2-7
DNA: TGTGCCACCAGCGGGGGGGGAGACTCCTACGAGCAGTACTTC
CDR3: CATSGGGDSYEQYF

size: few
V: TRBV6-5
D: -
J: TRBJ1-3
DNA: TGTGCCAGCAGTTATGTAGGGGGGAGTGTTGGAAACACCATATATTTT
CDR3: CASSYVGGSVGNTIYF

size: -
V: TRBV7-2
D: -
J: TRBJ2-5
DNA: TGTGCCAGCAGTCAGGGATACCAAGAGACCCAGTACTTC
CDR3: CASSQGYQETQYF

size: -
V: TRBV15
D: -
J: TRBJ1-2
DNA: TGTGCCACCAGCAGGGTGGGAGCTTACACCTTC
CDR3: CATSRVGAYTF

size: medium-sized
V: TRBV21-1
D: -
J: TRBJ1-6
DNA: TGTGCCAGCAGCCTGTTTCAGGACAGGAAAGCATCCTATAATTCACCCCTCCACTTT
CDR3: CASSLFQDRKASYNSPLHF

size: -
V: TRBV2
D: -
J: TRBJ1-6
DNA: TGTGCCAGCAGTAGGGAGGTCAATTCACCCCTCCACTTT
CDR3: CASSREVNSPLHF

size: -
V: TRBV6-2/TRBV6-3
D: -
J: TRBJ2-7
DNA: TGTGCCAGCAGTTACCAGACTAGAGAGCAGTACTTC
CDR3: CASSYQTREQYF

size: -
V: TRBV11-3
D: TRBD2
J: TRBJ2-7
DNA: TGTGCCAGCAGCCGGGGACTAGCGGAAATGGGCGAGCAGTACTTC
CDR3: CASSRGLAEMGEQYF

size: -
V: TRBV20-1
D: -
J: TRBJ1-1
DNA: TGCAGTGCTTATAGACAGGCCTTGAACACTGAAGCTTTCTTT
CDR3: CSAYRQALNTEAFF

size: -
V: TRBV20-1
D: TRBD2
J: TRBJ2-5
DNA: TGCAGTGCTAGAGTCCTAGCGGGCCGCCAAGAGACCCAGTACTTC
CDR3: CSARVLAGRQETQYF

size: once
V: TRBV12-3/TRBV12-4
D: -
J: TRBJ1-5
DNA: TGTGCCAGCAACCGGGGAGGGGCAGGTCTTCGGGCCCAGCATTTT
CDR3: CASNRGGAGLRAQHF

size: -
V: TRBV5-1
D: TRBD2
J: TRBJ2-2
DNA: TGCGCCAGCAACCTGTACCTAGCGGGAGCCACCGGGGAGCTGTTTTTT
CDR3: CASNLYLAGATGELFF

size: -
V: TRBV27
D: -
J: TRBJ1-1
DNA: TGTGCCAGCAGTTTATTTCGACACACTGAAGCTTTCTTT
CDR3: CASSLFRHTEAFF

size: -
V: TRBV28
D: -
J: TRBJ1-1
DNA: TGTGCCAGCGCCCCTGGAGTTCACAGGGCAGCTTTCTTT
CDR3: CASAPGVHRAAFF

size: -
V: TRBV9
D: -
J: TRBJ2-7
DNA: TGTGCCAGCAGCGCGACCTCATCCGGGGGGCTTGGCGAGCAGTACTTC
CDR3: CASSATSSGGLGEQYF

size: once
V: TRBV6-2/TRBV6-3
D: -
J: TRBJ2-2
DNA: TGTGCCAGCGTTAGAGTAGCGAACACCGGGGAGCTGTTTTTT
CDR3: CASVRVANTGELFF

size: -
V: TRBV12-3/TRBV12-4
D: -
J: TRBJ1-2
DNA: TGTGCCAGCAGTTTTAGTTACGGCTACACCTTC
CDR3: CASSFSYGYTF

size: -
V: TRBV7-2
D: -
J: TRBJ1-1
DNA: TGTGCCAGCAGTTACCTTAGGGAGGGAGCTTTCTTT
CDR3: CASSYLREGAFF

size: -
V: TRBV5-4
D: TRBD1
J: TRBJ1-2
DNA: TGTGCCAGCAGCCCACAGGGGTCCCCCTCTAACTATGGCTACACCTTC
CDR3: CASSPQGSPSNYGYTF

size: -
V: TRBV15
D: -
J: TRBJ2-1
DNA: TGTGCCACCAGCCGAAAACCAGGCAGTGAGCAGTTCTTC
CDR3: CATSRKPGSEQFF

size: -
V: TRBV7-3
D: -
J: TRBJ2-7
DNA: TGTGCCAGCAGCTTAAAGGGGACCTACGAGCAGTACTTC
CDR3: CASSLKGTYEQYF

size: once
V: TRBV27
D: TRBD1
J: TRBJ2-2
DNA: TGTGCCAGCAGTCGGACTCAGGGGGTAACGAACACCGGGGAGCTGTTTTTT
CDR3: CASSRTQGVTNTGELFF

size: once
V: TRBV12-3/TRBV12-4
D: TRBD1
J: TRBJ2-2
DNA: TGTGCCAGCAGTCCACTGACAGGGCCCACCGGGGAGCTGTTTTTT
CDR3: CASSPLTGPTGELFF

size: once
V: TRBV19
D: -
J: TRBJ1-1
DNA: TGTGCCAGTAGTATTGGGGCCTTGGGCACTGAAGCTTTCTTT
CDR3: CASSIGALGTEAFF

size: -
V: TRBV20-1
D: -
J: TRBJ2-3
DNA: TGCAGTGCTCCTAAGGGGGGGTATACGCAGTATTTT
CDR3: CSAPKGGYTQYF

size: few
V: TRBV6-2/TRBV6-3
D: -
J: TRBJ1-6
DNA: TGTGCCAGCAACTGGCTGGGGCCTAATTCACCCCTCCACTTT
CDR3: CASNWLGPNSPLHF

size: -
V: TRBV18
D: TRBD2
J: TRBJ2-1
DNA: TGTGCCAGCTCACCGTTACTAGCGGCCTACAATGAGCAGTTCTTC
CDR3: CASSPLLAAYNEQFF

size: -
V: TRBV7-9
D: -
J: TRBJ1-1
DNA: TGTGCCAGCAGCTTACAGGGCAGGCTCGACACTGAAGCTTTCTTT
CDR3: CASSLQGRLDTEAFF

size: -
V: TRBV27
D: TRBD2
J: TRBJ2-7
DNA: TGTGCCAGCAGTCGAGAACTACCGGGACTAGAGCAGTACTTC
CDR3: CASSRELPGLEQYF

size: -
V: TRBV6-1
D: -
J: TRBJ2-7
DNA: TGTGCCAGCAGTCCCCTGCCTGACAGGCAGGGTCCATACGAGCAGTACTTC
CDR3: CASSPLPDRQGPYEQYF

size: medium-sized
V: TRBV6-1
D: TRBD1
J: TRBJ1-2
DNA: TGTGCCAGCAGTCCGACAGGGGACTATGGCTACACCTTC
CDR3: CASSPTGDYGYTF

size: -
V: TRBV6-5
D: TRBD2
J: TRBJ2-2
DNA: TGTGCCAGCAGTTACATGGGACTAGCGGGAGCCGGGGAGCTGTTTTTT
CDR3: CASSYMGLAGAGELFF